This T cell receptor (beta chain) comes out of a study of blood T cell repertoires in COVID-19. Overall study context: Samples came from the United States, Italy and Spain, spanning acute and convalescent COVID-19.

Clones were read by immunoSEQ multiplex PCR, and TCRdb kept only the in-frame ones, dropping some. Of over 70,000 clones in the sample, 80% were seen once. Deletions cut 2 bases from V and 3 bases from J, with 10 bases between. The CDR3 length is 14 residues. Germline-derived CDR1 and CDR2 are SGHAT and FQNNGV. The specimen sequenced was peripheral blood. This chain uses TRBV11-2 with TRBJ1-2; perhaps TRBD1 as D (5 bases). This clonotype was obtained from an elderly woman with acute or convalescent COVID-19. The CDR3 here is CASSLSGQDYGYTF. CDR3 nucleotides: TGTGCCAGCAGCTTATCTGGACAAGACTATGGCTACACCTTC.